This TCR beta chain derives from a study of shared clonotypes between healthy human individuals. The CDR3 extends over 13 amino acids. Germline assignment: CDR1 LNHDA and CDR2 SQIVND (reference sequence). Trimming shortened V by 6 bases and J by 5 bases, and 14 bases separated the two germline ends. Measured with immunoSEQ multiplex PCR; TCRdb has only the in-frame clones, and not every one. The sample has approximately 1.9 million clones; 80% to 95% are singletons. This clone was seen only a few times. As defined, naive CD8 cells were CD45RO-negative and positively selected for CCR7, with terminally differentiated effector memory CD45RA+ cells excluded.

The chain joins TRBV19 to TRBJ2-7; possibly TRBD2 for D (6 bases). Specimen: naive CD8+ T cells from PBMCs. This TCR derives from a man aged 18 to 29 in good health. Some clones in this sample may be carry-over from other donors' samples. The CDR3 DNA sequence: TGTGCCAGTAGGCCTACCGGGAGCCACGAGCAGTACTTC. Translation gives CASRPTGSHEQYF. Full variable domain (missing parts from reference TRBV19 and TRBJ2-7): DGGITQSPKYLFRKEGQNVTLSCEQNLNHDAMYWYRQDPGQGLRLIYYSQIVNDFQKGDIAEGYSVSREKKESFPLTVTSAQKNPTAFYLCASRPTGSHEQYFGPGTRLTVT.